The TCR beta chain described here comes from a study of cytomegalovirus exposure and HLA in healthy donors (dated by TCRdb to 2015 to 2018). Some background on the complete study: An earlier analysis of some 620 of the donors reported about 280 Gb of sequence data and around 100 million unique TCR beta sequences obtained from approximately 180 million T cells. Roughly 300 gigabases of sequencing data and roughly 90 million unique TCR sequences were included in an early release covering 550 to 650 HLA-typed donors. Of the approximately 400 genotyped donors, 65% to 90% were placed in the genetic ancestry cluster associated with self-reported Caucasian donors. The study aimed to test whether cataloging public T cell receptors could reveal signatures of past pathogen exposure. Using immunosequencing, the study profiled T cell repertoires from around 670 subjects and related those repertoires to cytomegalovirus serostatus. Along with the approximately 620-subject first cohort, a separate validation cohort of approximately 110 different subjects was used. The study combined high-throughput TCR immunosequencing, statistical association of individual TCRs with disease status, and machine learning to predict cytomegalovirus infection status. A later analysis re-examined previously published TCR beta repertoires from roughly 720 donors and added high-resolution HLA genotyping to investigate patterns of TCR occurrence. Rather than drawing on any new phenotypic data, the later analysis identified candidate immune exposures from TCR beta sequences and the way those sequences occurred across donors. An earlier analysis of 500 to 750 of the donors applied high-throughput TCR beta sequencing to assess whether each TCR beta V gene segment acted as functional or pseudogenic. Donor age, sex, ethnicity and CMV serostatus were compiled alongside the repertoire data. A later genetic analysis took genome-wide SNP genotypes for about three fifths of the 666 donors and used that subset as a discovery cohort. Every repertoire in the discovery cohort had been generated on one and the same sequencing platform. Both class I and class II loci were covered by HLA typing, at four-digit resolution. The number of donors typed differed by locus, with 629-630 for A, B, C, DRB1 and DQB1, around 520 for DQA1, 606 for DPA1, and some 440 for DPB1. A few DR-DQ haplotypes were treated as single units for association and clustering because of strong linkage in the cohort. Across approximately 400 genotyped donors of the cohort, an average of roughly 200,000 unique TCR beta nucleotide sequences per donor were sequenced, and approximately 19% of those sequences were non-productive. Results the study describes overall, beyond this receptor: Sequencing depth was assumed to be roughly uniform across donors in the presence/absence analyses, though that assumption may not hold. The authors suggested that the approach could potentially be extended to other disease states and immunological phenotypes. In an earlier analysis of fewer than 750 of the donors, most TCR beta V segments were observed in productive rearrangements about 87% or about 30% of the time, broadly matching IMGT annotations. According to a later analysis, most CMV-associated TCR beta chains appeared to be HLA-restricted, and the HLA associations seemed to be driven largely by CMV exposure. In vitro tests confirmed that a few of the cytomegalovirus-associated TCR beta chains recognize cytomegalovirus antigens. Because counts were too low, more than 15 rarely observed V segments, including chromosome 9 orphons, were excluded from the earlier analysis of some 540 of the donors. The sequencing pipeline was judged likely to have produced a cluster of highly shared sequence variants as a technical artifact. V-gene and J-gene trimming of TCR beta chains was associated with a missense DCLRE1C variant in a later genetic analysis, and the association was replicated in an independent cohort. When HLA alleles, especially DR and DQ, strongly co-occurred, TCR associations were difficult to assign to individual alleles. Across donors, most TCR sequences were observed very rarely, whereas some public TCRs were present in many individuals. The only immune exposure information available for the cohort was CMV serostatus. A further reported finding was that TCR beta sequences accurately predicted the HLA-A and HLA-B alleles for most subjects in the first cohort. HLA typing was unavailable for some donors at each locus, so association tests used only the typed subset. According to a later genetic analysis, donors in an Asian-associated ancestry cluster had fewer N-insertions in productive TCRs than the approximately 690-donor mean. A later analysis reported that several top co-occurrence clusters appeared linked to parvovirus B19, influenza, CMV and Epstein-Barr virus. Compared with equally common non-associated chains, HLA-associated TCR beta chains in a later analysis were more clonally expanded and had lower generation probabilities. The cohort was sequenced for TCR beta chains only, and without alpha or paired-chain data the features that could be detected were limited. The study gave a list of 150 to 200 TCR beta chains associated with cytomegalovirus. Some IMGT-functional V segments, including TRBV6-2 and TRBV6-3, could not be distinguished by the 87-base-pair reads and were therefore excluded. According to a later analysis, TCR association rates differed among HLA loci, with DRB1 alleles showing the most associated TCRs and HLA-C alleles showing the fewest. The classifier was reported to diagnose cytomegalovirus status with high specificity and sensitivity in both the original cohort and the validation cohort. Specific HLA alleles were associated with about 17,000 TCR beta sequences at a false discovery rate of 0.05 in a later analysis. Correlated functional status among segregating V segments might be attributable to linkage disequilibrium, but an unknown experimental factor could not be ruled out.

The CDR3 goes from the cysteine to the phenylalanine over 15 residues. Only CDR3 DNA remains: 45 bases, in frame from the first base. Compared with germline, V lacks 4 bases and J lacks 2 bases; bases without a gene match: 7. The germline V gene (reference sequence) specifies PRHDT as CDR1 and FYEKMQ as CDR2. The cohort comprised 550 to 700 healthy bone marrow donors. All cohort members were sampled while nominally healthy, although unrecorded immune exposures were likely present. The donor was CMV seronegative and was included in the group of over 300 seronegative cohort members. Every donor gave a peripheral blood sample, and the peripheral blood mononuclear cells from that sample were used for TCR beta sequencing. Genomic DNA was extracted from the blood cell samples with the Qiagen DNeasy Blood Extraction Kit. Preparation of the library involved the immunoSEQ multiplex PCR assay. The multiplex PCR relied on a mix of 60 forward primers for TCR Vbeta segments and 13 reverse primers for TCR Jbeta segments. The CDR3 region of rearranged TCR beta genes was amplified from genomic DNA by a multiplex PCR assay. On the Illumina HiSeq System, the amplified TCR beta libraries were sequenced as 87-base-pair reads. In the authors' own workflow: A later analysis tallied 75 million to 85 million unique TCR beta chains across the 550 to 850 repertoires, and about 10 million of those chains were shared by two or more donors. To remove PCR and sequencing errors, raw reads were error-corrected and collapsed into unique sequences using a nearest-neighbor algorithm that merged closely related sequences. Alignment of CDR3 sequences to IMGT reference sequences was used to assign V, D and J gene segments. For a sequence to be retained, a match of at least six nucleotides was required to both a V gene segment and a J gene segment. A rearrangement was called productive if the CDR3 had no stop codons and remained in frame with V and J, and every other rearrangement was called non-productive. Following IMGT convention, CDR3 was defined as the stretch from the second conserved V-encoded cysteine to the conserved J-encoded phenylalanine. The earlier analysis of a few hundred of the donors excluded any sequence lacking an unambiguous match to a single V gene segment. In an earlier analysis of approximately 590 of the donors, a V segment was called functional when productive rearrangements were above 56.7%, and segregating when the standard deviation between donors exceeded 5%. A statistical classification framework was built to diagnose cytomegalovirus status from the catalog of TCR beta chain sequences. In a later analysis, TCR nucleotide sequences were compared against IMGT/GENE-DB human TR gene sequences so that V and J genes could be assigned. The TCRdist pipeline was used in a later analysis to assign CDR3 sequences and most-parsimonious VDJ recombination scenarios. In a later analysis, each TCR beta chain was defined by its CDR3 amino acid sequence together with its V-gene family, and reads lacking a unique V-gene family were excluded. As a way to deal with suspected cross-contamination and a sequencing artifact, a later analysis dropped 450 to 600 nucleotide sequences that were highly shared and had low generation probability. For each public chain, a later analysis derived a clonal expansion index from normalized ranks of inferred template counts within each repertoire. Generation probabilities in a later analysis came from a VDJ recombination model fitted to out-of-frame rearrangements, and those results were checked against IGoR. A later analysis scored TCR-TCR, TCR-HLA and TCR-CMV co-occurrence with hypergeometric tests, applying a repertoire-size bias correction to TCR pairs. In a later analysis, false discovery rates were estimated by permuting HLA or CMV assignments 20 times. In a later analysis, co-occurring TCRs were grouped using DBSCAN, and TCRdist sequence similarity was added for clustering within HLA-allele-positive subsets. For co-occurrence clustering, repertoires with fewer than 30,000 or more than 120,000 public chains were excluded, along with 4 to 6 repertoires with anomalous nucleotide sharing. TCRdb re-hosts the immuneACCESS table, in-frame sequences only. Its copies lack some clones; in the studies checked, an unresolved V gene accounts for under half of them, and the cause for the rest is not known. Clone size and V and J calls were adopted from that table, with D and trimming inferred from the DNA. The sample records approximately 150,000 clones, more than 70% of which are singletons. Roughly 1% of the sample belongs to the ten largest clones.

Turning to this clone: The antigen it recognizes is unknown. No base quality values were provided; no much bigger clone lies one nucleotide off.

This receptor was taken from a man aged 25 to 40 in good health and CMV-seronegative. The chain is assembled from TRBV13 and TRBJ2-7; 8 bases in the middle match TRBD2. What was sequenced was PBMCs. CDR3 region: CASSSIAGIPYEQYF. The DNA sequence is TGTGCCAGCAGCTCAATAGCGGGAATCCCCTACGAGCAGTACTTC.